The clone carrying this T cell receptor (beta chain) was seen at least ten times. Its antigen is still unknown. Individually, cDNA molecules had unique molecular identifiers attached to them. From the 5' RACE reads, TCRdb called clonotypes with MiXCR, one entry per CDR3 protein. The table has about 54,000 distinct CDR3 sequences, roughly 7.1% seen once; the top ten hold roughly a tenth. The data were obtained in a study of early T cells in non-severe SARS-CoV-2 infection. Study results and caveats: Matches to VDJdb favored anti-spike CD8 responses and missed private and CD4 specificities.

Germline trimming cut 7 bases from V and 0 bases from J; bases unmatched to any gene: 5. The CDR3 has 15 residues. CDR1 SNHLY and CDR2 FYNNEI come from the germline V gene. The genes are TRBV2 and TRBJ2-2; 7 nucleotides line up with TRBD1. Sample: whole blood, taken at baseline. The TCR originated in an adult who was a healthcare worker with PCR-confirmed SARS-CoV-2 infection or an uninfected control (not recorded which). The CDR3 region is CASKQQGTNTGELFF. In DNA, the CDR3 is TGTGCCAGCAAGCAACAGGGGACGAACACCGGGGAGCTGTTTTTT.